The subject of this entry is one TCR beta chain. CDR3 length: 11 residues. Per the germline V gene, CDR1 is LGHDT and CDR2 is YNNKEL (reference sequence). V was cut by 5 bases and J by 10 bases, with 11 bases left in between. The data were taken from a study of T cell responses to AZD1222 COVID-19 vaccine. Data came from immunoSEQ multiplex PCR; TCRdb stores just in-frame clones and leaves some out. The data show about 120,000 clones, roughly 91% seen once. This clonotype was obtained from an adult who received the AZD1222 COVID-19 vaccine. The sample was peripheral blood, taken 28 days after the second AZD1222 dose. This sequence joins TRBV3-1 (or the pseudogene TRBV3-2) and TRBJ1-1; D might be TRBD1 (5 bases). The CDR3 protein is CASSWGRGAFF. The CDR3 coding sequence is TGTGCCAGCAGCTGGGGCCGGGGAGCTTTCTTT.